The 5 T cell receptor beta chains below come from one sample, sequenced in a study of shared T cell receptors in the human thymus. Profiling relied on immunoSEQ multiplex PCR, and the TCRdb table lists in-frame clones only, not all of them. The sample gives approximately 660,000 clones, 88% of which show up once; around 0.01% is in the top ten. The data also belong to a second study, concerning human thymus T cells.

The sample taken for sequencing was thymocytes. These receptors were collected from a boy under three years old with a congenital heart defect.

DNA of the CDR3: TGTGCCAGCAGTGGGGGACAGGGGCGATGGGACTATGGCTACACCTTC. This sequence encodes CASSGGQGRWDYGYTF. This rearrangement joins TRBV25-1 to TRBJ1-2; TRBD1 matches 10 bases. The CDR3 covers 16 residues. J gave up 3 bases and V 4 bases, and 8 bases lay outside the gene matches. CDR1 MGHDK and CDR2 SYGVNS come from the germline V gene.

This chain uses TRBV18 with TRBJ2-5; a possible D gene is TRBD2 (6 bases). The V end was cut by 5 bases, the J end by 2 bases, with 15 bases between. The CDR3 is made up of 15 amino acids. Germline V lookup: CDR1 KGHSH, CDR2 LQKENI. CDR3: CASSTSILAQETQYF. The CDR3 nucleotides are TGTGCCAGCTCAACCTCAATACTAGCACAAGAGACCCAGTACTTC.

This chain uses TRBV27 with TRBJ2-1; 15 nucleotides line up with TRBD2. The CDR3 sequence is 15 residues long. Germline V lookup: CDR1 MNHEY, CDR2 SMNVEV (reference sequence). J lost 12 bases, V lost 10 bases, and 13 bases had no gene match. The CDR3 nucleotides read TGTGCCACCAATTTCGGACTAGCGGGAGGGGTAATGCAGTTCTTC. Its translation: CATNFGLAGGVMQFF.

The count of this clone is one. The rearrangement links TRBV27 to TRBJ2-7, with D perhaps matching TRBD2 (5 bases). Germline V CDR1 and CDR2: MNHEY, SMNVEV (reference sequence). This CDR3 region has 15 residues. V lost 6 bases and J 0 bases, leaving 15 bases between the germline ends. This CDR3 reads CASSPDFPSSYEQYF. The CDR3 DNA is TGTGCCAGCAGCCCGGACTTCCCGAGCTCCTACGAGCAGTACTTC.

The chain links TRBV28 to TRBJ2-2, with TRBD1 identical over 8 bases. With V trimmed by 6 bases and J by 3 bases, 6 bases remained unmatched. Germline CDR1 and CDR2: MDHEN and SYDVKM. The CDR3 spans 15 residues. The DNA for the CDR3 is TGTGCCAGCAGGGACAGGGCCTCCGACACCGGGGAGCTGTTTTTT. Its protein is CASRDRASDTGELFF.